The 14 T cell receptor beta chains listed next were all sequenced from one sample in a study of radiotherapy plus CTLA-4 blockade in lung cancer. Assay: immunoSEQ multiplex PCR; the TCRdb copy retains only in-frame clones and omits some. The table shows approximately 40,000 clones, with approximately 83% occurring only once. Sequences were derived from peripheral blood, sampled from a patient treated with radiotherapy plus ipilimumab. These receptors all stem from a human donor with non-small cell lung cancer whose response to radiotherapy plus ipilimumab could not be evaluated.

This clone has a single count. This rearrangement joins TRBV9 to TRBJ2-2; 7 bases map to TRBD2. This CDR3 comprises 17 residues. Germline V CDR1 and CDR2: SGDLS, YYNGEE. Losses at the gene ends were 0 bases for V and 5 bases for J; bases not matched to a gene: 10. CDR3 DNA: TGTGCCAGCAGCGTAGGTTCTTGGGGGGGTGCTACCGGGGAGCTGTTTTTT. Translating it yields CASSVGSWGGATGELFF.

The chain uses TRBV29-1 and TRBJ2-1; a possible D gene is TRBD1 (6 bases). CDR3 length: 13 amino acids. V dropped 5 bases and J dropped 4 bases, with 12 bases sitting between them. Germline CDR1 reads SQVTM; CDR2 reads ANQGSEA. CDR3 sequence: CSVQGISYNEQFF. As DNA, the CDR3 is TGCAGCGTTCAGGGGATAAGTTACAATGAGCAGTTCTTC.

The chain joins TRBV19 to TRBJ2-7; 8 nucleotides match TRBD1. The V gene's germline CDR1 is LNHDA and CDR2 SQIVND (reference sequence). This CDR3 region has 15 residues. V lost 5 bases to trimming and J lost 0 bases; unmatched junction nucleotides: 6. In DNA form, the CDR3 reads TGTGCCAGTAGTTCGCAGGGGGCGAGCTCCTACGAGCAGTACTTC. Its protein is CASSSQGASSYEQYF.

The rearrangement links TRBV11-2 to TRBJ1-1; no definite D call. CDR3 size: 14 residues. From germline, CDR1 is SGHAT and CDR2 FQNNGV. The ends were cut back, 1 base at V and 1 base at J, with 7 bases in the middle. This CDR3 is CASSLGLSNTEAFF. The CDR3 DNA reads TGTGCCAGCAGCTTAGGACTTTCGAACACTGAAGCTTTCTTT.

This clone showed up just once. The chain recombines TRBV18 with TRBJ2-7; D is unclear. Germline assignment: CDR1 KGHSH and CDR2 LQKENI. This CDR3 region has 13 residues. The germline V and J ends were trimmed by 4 bases and 3 bases, with 10 bases remaining between them. This chain's CDR3 is CASSLHSGYEQYF. The CDR3 coding sequence is TGTGCCAGCTCACTTCATTCCGGCTACGAGCAGTACTTC.

This clone was counted between two and nine times. V usage is TRBV4-3 and J usage is TRBJ1-2, with 7 bases lining up with TRBD1. With 1 base clipped from V and 3 bases from J, the junction kept 2 bases outside the gene matches. This CDR3 is 14 amino acids long. From germline, CDR1 is LGHNA and CDR2 YSLEER. The CDR3 spells CASSQGTGDYGYTF. In nucleotides, the CDR3 is TGCGCCAGCAGCCAAGGAACAGGGGACTATGGCTACACCTTC.

The chain joins TRBV4-1 to TRBJ2-5; 11 bases are a match to TRBD2. The germline CDR1 and CDR2 sequences are MGHRA and YSYEKL. With V trimmed by 3 bases and J by 4 bases, 10 bases remained unmatched. The CDR3 contains 17 residues. CDR3 residues: CASSQVDSGGGRETQYF. CDR3 sequence (DNA): TGCGCCAGCAGCCAGGTTGATAGCGGGGGGGGGAGAGAGACCCAGTACTTC.

The chain couples TRBV7-3 to TRBJ2-5; 7 nucleotides align to TRBD2. Trimming took 5 bases from V and 7 from J; bases not matched to a gene: 7. Germline CDR1 reads SGHTA; CDR2 reads FQGTGA. CDR3 length: 13 residues. Here the CDR3 reads CASSPGVAGTQYF. The CDR3 region has the DNA TGTGCCAGCAGCCCCGGGGTAGCGGGGACCCAGTACTTC.

The J gene is TRBJ2-7, the V gene TRBV5-1; D may be TRBD1 (5 bases). Trimming took off 0 bases at V and 9 bases at J, with 10 bases between the two ends. Germline values: CDR1 SGHRS, CDR2 YFSETQ. CDR3 length: 12 residues. In DNA, the CDR3 is TGCGCCAGCAGCTTGGATGGTGACAGGCAGTACTTC. Translation: CASSLDGDRQYF.

The rearrangement links TRBV7-2 to TRBJ2-6; 9 bases agree with TRBD1. V was pared by 2 bases and J by 0 bases, with 5 bases of the junction left unmatched. The CDR3 spans 18 residues. Looked up from germline, CDR1 is SGHTA and CDR2 is FQGNSA. The CDR3 sequence: CASSLSGTGLSGANVLTF. The CDR3 coding sequence is TGTGCCAGCAGCTTATCCGGGACAGGGCTCTCTGGGGCCAACGTCCTGACTTTC.

The V gene is TRBV19, the J gene TRBJ1-5; D may be TRBD1 (5 bases). The CDR3 totals 13 residues. V dropped 2 bases and J dropped 5 bases, with 7 bases sitting between them. Germline CDR1 is LNHDA and CDR2 is SQIVND (reference sequence). The DNA of the CDR3 is TGTGCCAGTAGTATACAGGGTGATCAGCCCCAGCATTTT. It codes for CASSIQGDQPQHF. The full variable domain, rest sourced from reference TRBV19 and TRBJ1-5, is DGGITQSPKYLFRKEGQNVTLSCEQNLNHDAMYWYRQDPGQGLRLIYYSQIVNDFQKGDIAEGYSVSREKKESFPLTVTSAQKNPTAFYLCASSIQGDQPQHFGDGTRLSIL.

The V gene is TRBV7-9, the J gene TRBJ1-3, with TRBD1 as a possible D gene (6 bases). The CDR3 runs 16 residues. V was clipped by 5 bases and J by 0 bases, with 14 bases between them. Germline V gene data show CDR1 as SEHNR and CDR2 as FQNEAQ (reference sequence). The DNA for the CDR3 is TGTGCCAGCAGCAAGCCAGGGGCTACCTCTGGAAACACCATATATTTT. Protein product: CASSKPGATSGNTIYF. Variable domain in full (rest from reference TRBV7-9 and TRBJ1-3): DTGVSQNPRHKITKRGQNVTFRCDPISEHNRLYWYRQTLGQGPEFLTYFQNEAQLEKSRLLSDRFSAERPKGSFSTLEIQRTEQGDSAMYLCASSKPGATSGNTIYFGEGSWLTVV.

The V and J genes are TRBV5-4 and TRBJ2-5; TRBD2 agrees at 9 bases. This CDR3 is built from 16 residues. The V gene's germline CDR1 is SGHNT and CDR2 YYREEE (reference sequence). J lost 1 base, V lost 1 base, and 5 bases had no gene match. CDR3 region: CASSLSGGPLQETQYF. CDR3 nucleotide sequence: TGTGCCAGCAGCTTGAGCGGGGGGCCTCTCCAAGAGACCCAGTACTTC.

The chain joins TRBV7-9 to TRBJ2-5, with D possibly being TRBD1 (5 bases). CDR1 SEHNR and CDR2 FQNEAQ come from the germline V gene (reference sequence). The germline V and J ends were trimmed by 4 bases and 3 bases, with 15 bases remaining between them. The CDR3 loop spans 15 amino acids. CDR3 DNA: TGTGCCAGCAGCTCCACAGGTCGCCCTGAAGAGACCCAGTACTTC. This translates into CASSSTGRPEETQYF.